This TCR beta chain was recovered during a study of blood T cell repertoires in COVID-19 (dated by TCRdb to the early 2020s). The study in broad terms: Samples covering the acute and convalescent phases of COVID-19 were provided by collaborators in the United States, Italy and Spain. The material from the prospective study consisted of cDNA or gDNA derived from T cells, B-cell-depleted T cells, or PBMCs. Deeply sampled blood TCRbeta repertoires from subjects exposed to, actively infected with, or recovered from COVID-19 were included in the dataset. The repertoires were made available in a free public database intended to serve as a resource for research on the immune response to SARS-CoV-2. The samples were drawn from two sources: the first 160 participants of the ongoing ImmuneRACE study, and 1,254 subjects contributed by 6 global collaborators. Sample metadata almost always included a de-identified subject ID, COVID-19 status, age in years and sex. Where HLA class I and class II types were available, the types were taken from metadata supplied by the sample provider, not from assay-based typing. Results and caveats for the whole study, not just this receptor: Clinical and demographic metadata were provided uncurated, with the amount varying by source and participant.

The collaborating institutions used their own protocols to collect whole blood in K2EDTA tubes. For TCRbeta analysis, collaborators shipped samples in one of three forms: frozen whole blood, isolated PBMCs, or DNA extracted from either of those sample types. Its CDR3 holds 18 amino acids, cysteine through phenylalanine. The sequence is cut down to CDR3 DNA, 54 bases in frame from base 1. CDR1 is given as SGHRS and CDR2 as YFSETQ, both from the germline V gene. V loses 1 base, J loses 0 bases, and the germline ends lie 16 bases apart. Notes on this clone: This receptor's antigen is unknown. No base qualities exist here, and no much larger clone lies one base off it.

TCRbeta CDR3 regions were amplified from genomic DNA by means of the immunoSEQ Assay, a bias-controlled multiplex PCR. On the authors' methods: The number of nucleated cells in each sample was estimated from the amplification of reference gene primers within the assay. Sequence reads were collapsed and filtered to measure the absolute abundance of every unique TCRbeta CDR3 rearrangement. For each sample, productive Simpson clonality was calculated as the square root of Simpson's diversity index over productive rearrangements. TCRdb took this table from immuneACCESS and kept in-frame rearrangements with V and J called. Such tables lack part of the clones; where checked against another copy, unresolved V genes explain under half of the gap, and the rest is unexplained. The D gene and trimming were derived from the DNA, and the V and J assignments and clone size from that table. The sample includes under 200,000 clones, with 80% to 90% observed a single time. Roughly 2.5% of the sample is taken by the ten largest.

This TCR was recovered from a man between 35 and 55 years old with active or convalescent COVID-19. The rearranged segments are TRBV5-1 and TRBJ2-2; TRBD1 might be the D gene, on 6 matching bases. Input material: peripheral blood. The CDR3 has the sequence CASSLWSGAKANTGELFF. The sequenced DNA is TGCGCCAGCAGCTTGTGGTCAGGGGCTAAGGCGAACACCGGGGAGCTGTTTTTT.